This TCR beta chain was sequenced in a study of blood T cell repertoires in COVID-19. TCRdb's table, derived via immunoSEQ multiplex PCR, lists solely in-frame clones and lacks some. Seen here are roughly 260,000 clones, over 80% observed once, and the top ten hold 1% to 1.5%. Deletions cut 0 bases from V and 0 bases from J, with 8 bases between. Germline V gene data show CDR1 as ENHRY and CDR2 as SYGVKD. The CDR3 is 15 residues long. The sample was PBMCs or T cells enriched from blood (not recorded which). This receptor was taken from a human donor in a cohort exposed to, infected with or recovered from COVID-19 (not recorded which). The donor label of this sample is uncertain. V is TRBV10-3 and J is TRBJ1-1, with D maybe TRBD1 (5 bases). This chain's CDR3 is CAISESRQMNTEAFF. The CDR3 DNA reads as TGTGCCATCAGTGAGTCGCGACAGATGAACACTGAAGCTTTCTTT.